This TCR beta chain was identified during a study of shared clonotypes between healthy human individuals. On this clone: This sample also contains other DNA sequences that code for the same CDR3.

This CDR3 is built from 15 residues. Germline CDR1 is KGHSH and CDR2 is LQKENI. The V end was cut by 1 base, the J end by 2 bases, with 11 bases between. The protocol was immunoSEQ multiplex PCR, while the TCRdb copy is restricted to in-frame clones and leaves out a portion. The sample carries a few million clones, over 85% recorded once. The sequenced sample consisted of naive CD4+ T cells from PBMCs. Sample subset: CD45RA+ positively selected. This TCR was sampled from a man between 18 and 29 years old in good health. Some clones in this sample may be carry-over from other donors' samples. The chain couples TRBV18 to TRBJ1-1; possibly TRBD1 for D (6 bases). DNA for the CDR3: TGTGCCAGCTCACCACGGGGGGGGCTAAACACTGAAGCTTTCTTT. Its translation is CASSPRGGLNTEAFF.